The entry that follows covers one T cell receptor (beta chain) sequence. Antigen specificity is unknown. It was with 60 Vbeta and 13 Jbeta primers that the PCR ran. Libraries were prepared by immunoSEQ multiplex PCR; TCRdb keeps only in-frame clonotypes and omits some of them. The sample consists of about 180,000 clones, approximately 80% of them appearing once. These data come from a study of cytomegalovirus exposure and HLA in healthy donors. Study context: An earlier analysis identified 117 million unique TCR beta sequences in approximately 190 million T cells.

Overall study findings and caveats: Sequencing artifact likely explains a cluster of highly shared sequence variants.

CDR1 and CDR2 (germline): SGHRS, YFSETQ. V lost 0 bases to trimming and J lost 10 bases, with 15 bases between them. CDR3 length: 14 residues. The J gene is TRBJ2-3, the V gene TRBV5-1, with D perhaps matching TRBD2 (5 bases). The sequenced sample consisted of PBMCs. This TCR was sampled from a man aged 60 to 69 in good health and CMV-seronegative. The DNA for the CDR3 is TGCGCCAGCAGCTTGGATCGTCTTGGGAGTGCGCAGTATTTT. Its translation is CASSLDRLGSAQYF. The entire variable domain, with the rest obtained from reference TRBV5-1 and TRBJ2-3, is as follows: KAGVTQTPRYLIKTRGQQVTLSCSPISGHRSVSWYQQTPGQGLQFLFEYFSETQRNKGNFPGRFSGRQFSNSRSEMNVSTLELGDSALYLCASSLDRLGSAQYFGPGTRLTVL.